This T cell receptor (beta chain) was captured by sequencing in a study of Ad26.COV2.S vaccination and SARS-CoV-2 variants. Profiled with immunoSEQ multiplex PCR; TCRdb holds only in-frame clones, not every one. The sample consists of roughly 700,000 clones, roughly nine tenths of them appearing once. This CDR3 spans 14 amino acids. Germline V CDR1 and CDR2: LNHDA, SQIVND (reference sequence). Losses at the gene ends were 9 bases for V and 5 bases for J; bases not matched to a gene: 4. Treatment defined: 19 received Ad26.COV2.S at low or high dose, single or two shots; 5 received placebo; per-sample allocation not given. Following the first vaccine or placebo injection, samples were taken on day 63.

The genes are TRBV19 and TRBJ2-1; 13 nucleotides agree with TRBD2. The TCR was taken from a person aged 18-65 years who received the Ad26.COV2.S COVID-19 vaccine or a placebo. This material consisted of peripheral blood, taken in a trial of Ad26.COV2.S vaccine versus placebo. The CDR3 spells CARPGLAGNNEQFF. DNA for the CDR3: TGTGCCAGGCCGGGACTAGCGGGAAACAATGAGCAGTTCTTC. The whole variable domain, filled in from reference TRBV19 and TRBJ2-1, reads DGGITQSPKYLFRKEGQNVTLSCEQNLNHDAMYWYRQDPGQGLRLIYYSQIVNDFQKGDIAEGYSVSREKKESFPLTVTSAQKNPTAFYLCARPGLAGNNEQFFGPGTRLTVL.